This entry features one T cell receptor (beta chain) sequence. This sample is drawn from a study of radiotherapy plus CTLA-4 blockade in lung cancer. The V gene lost 7 bases and the J gene lost 4 bases, with 14 bases spanning the gap. Germline V CDR1 and CDR2: MDHEN, SYDVKM. This CDR3 has 13 amino acids. Chemo-refractory metastatic non-small-cell lung cancer patients underwent focal radiation alongside CTLA-4 blockade with ipilimumab. The repertoire was sequenced with immunoSEQ multiplex PCR; TCRdb's copy has only in-frame clones and lacks some. The sample contains tens of thousands of clones, around nine tenths of which appear only once.

The sequences come from peripheral blood, collected from a patient treated with radiotherapy plus ipilimumab. The chain recombines TRBV28 with TRBJ2-7; D may be TRBD1 or TRBD2 (6 bases each). The source of this sequence is a human donor with non-small cell lung cancer that progressed on radiotherapy plus ipilimumab. The CDR3 coding sequence is TGTGCCAGCATTAGCGGAGGGGGTTACGAGCAGTACTTC. Its translation: CASISGGGYEQYF.